This T cell receptor beta chain is drawn from a study of Graves' ophthalmopathy and Graves' hyperthyroidism. Study observations and caveats: Most expanded thyroid clonotypes above 0.001 frequency also appeared in blood.

Germline-derived CDR1 and CDR2 are SQVTM and ANQGSEA. V shed 8 bases and J 11 bases; nucleotides not matched to a gene: 10. The CDR3 is 13 amino acids. CDR3 regions of TCR beta were amplified from RNA transcripts. HTBI-primed first-round RT-PCR preceded second-round multiplex PCR. TCRdb called the multiplex PCR reads again in MiXCR, with one record for every CDR3 protein. The table has 650,000 to 900,000 distinct CDR3 sequences, roughly 40% seen once. Notes on this clonotype: Its antigen remains unknown.

V is TRBV29-1 and J is TRBJ1-6; 9 positions match TRBD1. The sequencing sample was made of peripheral blood. The receptor was derived from an adult man with Graves' ophthalmopathy. CDR3 sequence reads: CSTDRDRVPPLHF. The CDR3 DNA reads TGCAGCACCGACCGGGACAGGGTTCCACCCCTCCACTTT.